The 17 T cell receptor beta chains presented below share a single source sample, sequenced in a study. TCRdb redid the calling of the 5' RACE reads with MiXCR, one entry per CDR3 protein. The sample has nearly 55,000 distinct CDR3 sequences; approximately 24% are singletons. What was sequenced was tumor-infiltrating naive CD4+ T cells sorted from the breast tumor. This sample's subset: naive CD4+ T cells, CD4+CD45RA+CD25-. These receptors all stem from a female donor with breast cancer.

The table lists this clonotype with many counts. The rearrangement joins TRBV20-1 to TRBJ1-5; D is uncertain. V lost 1 base and J 7 bases, leaving 8 bases between the germline ends. Germline loops: CDR1 DFQATT, CDR2 SNEGSKA (reference sequence). This CDR3 is 12 amino acids long. CDR3 residues: CSARGVGQPQHF. CDR3 nucleotide sequence: TGCAGTGCTAGAGGGGTTGGGCAGCCCCAGCATTTT.

There are a few counts of this clonotype. The chain uses TRBV28 and TRBJ2-2; 7 bases align to TRBD1. Trimming cost V 6 bases and J 5 bases; bases outside gene matches: 6. CDR3 length equals 14 residues. Germline V lookup: CDR1 MDHEN, CDR2 SYDVKM. CDR3 bases: TGTGCCAGCAGAGGGGACAGCAGGACCGGGGAGCTGTTTTTT. Its translation is CASRGDSRTGELFF. The complete variable domain, with remaining parts taken from reference TRBV28 and TRBJ2-2, reads DVKVTQSSRYLVKRTGEKVFLECVQDMDHENMFWYRQDPGLGLRLIYFSYDVKMKEKGDIPEGYSVSREKKERFSLILESASTNQTSMYLCASRGDSRTGELFFGEGSRLTVL.

V is TRBV7-2 and J is TRBJ2-1; D remains ambiguous. Germline values: CDR1 SGHTA, CDR2 FQGNSA. Trimming took off 5 bases at V and 1 base at J, with 9 bases between the two ends. CDR3 length: 14 residues. The CDR3 reads CASSVIRSYNEQFF. The CDR3 DNA sequence: TGTGCCAGCAGCGTAATAAGATCCTACAATGAGCAGTTCTTC.

This clonotype has only a few counts. CDR3 sequence (DNA): TGTGCCAGCAGCTTCTCCGGGACTAGCGCCTACGAGCAGTACTTC. Its translation is CASSFSGTSAYEQYF. The chain joins TRBV7-2 to TRBJ2-7; 10 positions match TRBD2. V was pared by 3 bases and J by 2 bases, with 4 bases of the junction left unmatched. CDR1 and CDR2 from the germline V gene are SGHTA and FQGNSA. CDR3 size: 15 residues.

V gene TRBV6-1 combines with J gene TRBJ1-5, with 8 bases matching TRBD1. Germline lookup yields CDR1 MNHNS and CDR2 SASEGT. V lost 6 bases, J lost 0 bases, and 4 bases stayed unmatched. CDR3 size: 15 residues. This CDR3 is CASRDTGGSNQPQHF. In nucleotides, the CDR3 is TGTGCCAGCAGGGATACAGGGGGTAGCAATCAGCCCCAGCATTTT.

As for this clonotype: This may arise from a read error, as a much more abundant clone is one base away. The chain joins TRBV20-1 to TRBJ1-2; the match to TRBD1 covers 11 bases. Germline CDR1 and CDR2: DFQATT and SNEGSKA (reference sequence). With 6 bases clipped from V and 4 bases from J, the junction kept 7 bases outside the gene matches. There are 14 residues in the CDR3. Written as DNA, the CDR3 is TGCAGTGCCCCCGGGACAGGGGGTGGCTATGGCTACACCTTC. This encodes CSAPGTGGGYGYTF.

The chain links TRBV5-1 to TRBJ2-5; 7 nucleotides line up with TRBD2. This CDR3 is 19 amino acids long. J lost 2 bases, V lost 1 base, and 17 bases had no gene match. Germline lookup yields CDR1 SGHRS and CDR2 YFSETQ. For the CDR3, the DNA is TGCGCCAGCAGCTTGCCCCGAGAAGCGGGGCTACTGCTGCAAGAGACCCAGTACTTC. Encoded protein: CASSLPREAGLLLQETQYF.

This clonotype came up a few times. The chain is built from TRBV5-1 and TRBJ2-7, with a possible D match to TRBD1 (7 bases). Trimming pared 3 bases from V and 0 bases from J, leaving 13 bases between. Germline V lookup: CDR1 SGHRS, CDR2 YFSETQ. There are 15 residues in the CDR3. CDR3 protein: CASSSRDRFSYEQYF. The CDR3 DNA reads TGCGCCAGCAGCTCGCGGGACAGATTCTCCTACGAGCAGTACTTC.

This clonotype was counted many times. V and J are TRBV4-1 and TRBJ2-7, with D possibly matching TRBD2 (5 bases). Trimming left V 3 bases short and J 0 bases short, with 9 bases between. CDR1 and CDR2 (germline): MGHRA, YSYEKL. The CDR3 totals 14 residues. The DNA of the CDR3 is TGCGCCAGCAGCCACGAGCGGTACTCCTACGAGCAGTACTTC. This translates into CASSHERYSYEQYF.

V gene TRBV28 combines with J gene TRBJ1-1; no firm D call. This CDR3 is built from 14 residues. Trimming removed 5 bases from V and 9 bases from J, with 19 bases in between. Looked up from germline, CDR1 is MDHEN and CDR2 is SYDVKM. CDR3 coding DNA: TGTGCCAGCAGTGCGGCCACCAACGTGGGAAAAGCTTTCTTT. Translated: CASSAATNVGKAFF.

The sample holds many counts of this clonotype. The rearrangement uses TRBV27 and TRBJ2-1; no definite D call. Germline-derived CDR1 and CDR2 are MNHEY and SMNVEV (reference sequence). V was cut by 5 bases and J by 6 bases, with 14 bases left in between. The CDR3 has 14 amino acids. Written as DNA, the CDR3 is TGTGCCAGCAGTCGCCCCGGGCAGCGCAATGAGCAGTTCTTC. It codes for CASSRPGQRNEQFF.

This clonotype is labeled as medium-sized (0.01 to 0.1%). The J gene is TRBJ2-3, the V gene TRBV7-2, with D uncertain. Deletions cut 3 bases from V and 2 bases from J, with 9 bases between. This CDR3 has 14 residues. Germline V gene lookup returns CDR1 SGHTA and CDR2 FQGNSA. The CDR3 protein is CASSFYRLTDTQYF. DNA of the CDR3: TGTGCCAGCAGCTTCTACCGGCTCACAGATACGCAGTATTTT. Using reference TRBV7-2 and TRBJ2-3 for the parts outside the CDR3, the full variable domain is GAGVSQSPSNKVTEKGKDVELRCDPISGHTALYWYRQSLGQGLEFLIYFQGNSAPDKSGLPSDRFSAERTGGSVSTLTIQRTQQEDSAVYLCASSFYRLTDTQYFGPGTRLTVL.

This clonotype was seen a few times. The V gene is TRBV24-1, the J gene TRBJ2-1; the D is unclear. The CDR3 runs 15 residues. V was clipped by 0 bases and J by 7 bases, with 12 bases between them. Germline-derived CDR1 and CDR2 are KGHDR and SFDVKD. CDR3 in DNA: TGTGCCACCAGTGATTTGGTCCCTACAAGGAATGAGCAGTTCTTC. Translated, it gives CATSDLVPTRNEQFF.

This clonotype was seen repeatedly, ten times or more. This chain uses TRBV20-1 with TRBJ1-2; D gene ambiguous. The V gene's germline CDR1 is DFQATT and CDR2 SNEGSKA (reference sequence). V lost 3 bases to trimming and J lost 3 bases, with 17 bases between them. The CDR3 length is 15 residues. The CDR3 spells CSASAPQSRHYGYTF. The CDR3 nucleotides read TGCAGTGCTAGTGCCCCCCAGTCCCGGCACTATGGCTACACCTTC.

This clonotype was counted between two and nine times. The chain recombines TRBV7-2 with TRBJ2-7, with D possibly TRBD1 on 6 matching bases. The germline gives CDR1 SGHTA, CDR2 FQGNSA. Trimming removed 3 bases at V and 5 bases at J, with 14 bases between. The CDR3 has 14 amino acids. CDR3 residues: CASSFAGALDEQYF. The CDR3 DNA sequence: TGTGCCAGCAGCTTCGCAGGGGCTCTGGACGAGCAGTACTTC.

Relative to its sample, this clonotype is medium-sized. V is TRBV5-1 and J is TRBJ2-1, with 7 nucleotides matching TRBD1. The V gene's germline CDR1 is SGHRS and CDR2 YFSETQ. V was clipped by 4 bases and J by 6 bases; unmatched bases: 10. The CDR3 spans 15 residues. Written as DNA, the CDR3 is TGCGCCAGCAGCCGACAGGGAATAGGGTTCAATGAGCAGTTCTTC. Its translation is CASSRQGIGFNEQFF.

This clonotype came up a few times. The chain employs TRBV7-2 and TRBJ2-5, with D perhaps TRBD2 (6 bases). Trimming took 1 base from V and 5 from J, leaving 14 bases between them. CDR1 and CDR2 from the germline V gene are SGHTA and FQGNSA. The CDR3 has 15 amino acids. The CDR3 nucleotides are TGTGCCAGCAGCTTAGTACACTCCCGGGGGGAGACCCAGTACTTC. Its translation: CASSLVHSRGETQYF. Full variable domain (remainder filled in from reference TRBV7-2 and TRBJ2-5): GAGVSQSPSNKVTEKGKDVELRCDPISGHTALYWYRQSLGQGLEFLIYFQGNSAPDKSGLPSDRFSAERTGGSVSTLTIQRTQQEDSAVYLCASSLVHSRGETQYFGPGTRLLVL.